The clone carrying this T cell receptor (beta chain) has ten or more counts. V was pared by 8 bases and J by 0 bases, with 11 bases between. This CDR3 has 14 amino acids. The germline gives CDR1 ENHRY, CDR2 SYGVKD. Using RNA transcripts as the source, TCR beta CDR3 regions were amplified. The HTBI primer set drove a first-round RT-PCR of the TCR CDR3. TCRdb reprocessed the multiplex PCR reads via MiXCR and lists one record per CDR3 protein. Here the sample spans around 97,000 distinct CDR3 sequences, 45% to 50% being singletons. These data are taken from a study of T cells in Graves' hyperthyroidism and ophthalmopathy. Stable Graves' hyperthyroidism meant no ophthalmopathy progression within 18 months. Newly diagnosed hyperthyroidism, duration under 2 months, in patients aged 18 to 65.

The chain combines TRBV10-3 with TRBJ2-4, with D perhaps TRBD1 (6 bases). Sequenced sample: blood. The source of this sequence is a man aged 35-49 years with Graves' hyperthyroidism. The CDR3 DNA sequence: TGTGCCATCTCAGGGGCCCAAGCCAAAAACATTCAGTACTTC. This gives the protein CAISGAQAKNIQYF.